This T cell receptor beta chain came from a study of blood T cell repertoires in COVID-19. Turning to the study itself: The cDNA or gDNA used as material had been derived from T cells, B-cell-depleted T cells, or PBMCs.

Here immunoSEQ multiplex PCR was the method, and the copy in TCRdb shows in-frame clones only, minus some. The repertoire holds about 140,000 clones, with around 90% as singletons. Germline V gene sequence: CDR1 MDHEN, CDR2 SYDVKM. The CDR3 extends over 15 amino acids. With V trimmed by 5 bases and J by 5 bases, 7 bases remained unmatched. The specimen sequenced was peripheral blood. The clonotype was recovered from a man in his sixties or seventies with acute or convalescent COVID-19. The chain uses TRBV28 and TRBJ2-5; TRBD1 matches at 11 bases. The CDR3 protein is CASSPGTGGRETQYF. The CDR3 DNA follows: TGTGCCAGCAGTCCAGGGACAGGGGGTAGGGAGACCCAGTACTTC.